The 8 T cell receptor beta chains listed next were all sequenced from one sample in a study of OX40 agonist ivuxolimab in advanced cancers. Assay used: immunoSEQ multiplex PCR; TCRdb lists only in-frame clones, some missing. The table records about 66,000 clones, roughly 81% of them present only once. The specimen was CD4+ or CD8+ T cells sorted from blood, collected in a trial of the OX40 agonist ivuxolimab. These receptors were obtained from an adult with an advanced solid tumor such as melanoma, head and neck, liver or kidney cancer.

V gene TRBV7-9 combines with J gene TRBJ2-3; TRBD2 agrees at 9 bases. CDR3 length: 15 amino acids. In germline, CDR1 is SEHNR, CDR2 FQNEAQ (reference sequence). With V trimmed by 5 bases and J by 8 bases, 11 bases remained unmatched. The CDR3: CASSAISRSGSTQYF. The CDR3 DNA is TGTGCCAGCAGCGCAATATCTCGTAGCGGGAGTACGCAGTATTTT.

The chain links TRBV7-3 to TRBJ1-1, with D possibly matching TRBD1 (6 bases). The CDR3 has 17 amino acids. The V and J ends lost 0 bases and 0 bases respectively, with 14 bases between them. Per the germline V gene, CDR1 is SGHTA and CDR2 is FQGTGA. The CDR3 bases are TGTGCCAGCAGCTTAACGGGGGGGCCTCAGGTGAACACTGAAGCTTTCTTT. Protein: CASSLTGGPQVNTEAFF.

This chain's CDR3 is CASSLIGQTEAFF. Here the CDR3 DNA reads TGTGCCAGCAGCTTGATCGGGCAAACTGAAGCTTTCTTT. The chain joins TRBV7-8 to TRBJ1-1; no definite D call. V shed 3 bases and J shed 5 bases, with 10 bases lying between them. Germline CDR1 is SGHVS and CDR2 is FQNEAQ. The CDR3 covers 13 residues.

V and J are TRBV5-1 and TRBJ1-3; the D is unclear. The CDR3 contains 15 residues. Per germline, CDR1 SGHRS and CDR2 YFSETQ. The V end lost 5 bases, the J end lost 0 bases, and 12 bases lay between the germline ends. The CDR3, as DNA: TGCGCCAGCAGGGATCCACGGATCTCTGGAAACACCATATATTTT. The encoded protein is CASRDPRISGNTIYF.

The chain combines TRBV2 with TRBJ2-5; D is unclear. The CDR3 runs to 15 residues. Germline V gene sequence: CDR1 SNHLY, CDR2 FYNNEI. V was trimmed by 2 bases and J by 1 base, leaving 11 bases between them. In DNA, the CDR3 is TGTGCCAGCAGTGAAATGCAGTTACCCCAAGAGACCCAGTACTTC. Translation: CASSEMQLPQETQYF.

This chain connects TRBV7-8 to TRBJ2-6, with D perhaps assigned TRBD1 or TRBD2 (5 bases each). V lost 6 bases, J lost 4 bases, and 19 bases lay in between. Per the germline V gene, CDR1 is SGHVS and CDR2 is FQNEAQ. The length of the CDR3 is 17 residues. Here the CDR3 reads CASRHTGTPRGANVLTF. CDR3 bases: TGTGCCAGCAGACATACCGGGACCCCAAGAGGGGCCAACGTCCTGACTTTC.

This chain links TRBV5-1 with TRBJ2-1, with D maybe TRBD2 (5 bases). Trimming removed 2 bases at V and 0 bases at J, with 21 bases between. CDR3 length: 19 residues. Germline values: CDR1 SGHRS, CDR2 YFSETQ. CDR3 amino acids: CASSFFSVIGGGSYNEQFF. The CDR3 nucleotides read TGCGCCAGCAGCTTCTTCTCGGTGATCGGAGGCGGCTCCTACAATGAGCAGTTCTTC.

CDR3 nucleotide sequence: TGTGCCAGCAGCTTAGAAAGGGACGGGGGCACTGAAGCTTTCTTT. Amino acids: CASSLERDGGTEAFF. The chain recombines TRBV7-2 with TRBJ1-1; perhaps TRBD1 as D (5 bases). Looked up from germline, CDR1 is SGHTA and CDR2 is FQGNSA. The V end was cut by 1 base, the J end by 4 bases, with 13 bases between. This CDR3 comprises 15 residues.